Here is one T cell receptor (beta chain) with its context. No antigen is known for it. This clone may be a read error of a much larger clone one base away. The CDR3 length is 14 residues. In germline, CDR1 is SGHTA, CDR2 FQGNSA. V lost 5 bases and J lost 0; bases outside the gene matches: 2. The sample belongs to a study of T cells after yellow fever vaccination. A 5'RACE template-switching step, the method used to make TCR cDNA, added a universal primer site and UMIs. MiXCR was run by TCRdb on the 5' RACE reads, yielding one entry per CDR3 protein. This table has about 150,000 distinct CDR3 sequences, roughly 6.2% appearing once. Study observations and caveats: Primary-vaccination clones mostly resurfaced post-booster (under 98% CD4, approximately 90% CD8). A faster peak, day 5 versus 15, was reached by the weaker secondary response.

Sequenced material: CD4+ T cells sorted from PBMCs, taken on the day of the first yellow fever vaccination. The source is a man between 18 and 35 years old who received the YFV17D yellow fever vaccine. The chain carries TRBV7-2 and TRBJ2-3, with 7 positions matching TRBD1. The DNA for the CDR3 is TGTGCCAGCAGCATGACAGGGAGCACAGATACGCAGTATTTT. Translated, it gives CASSMTGSTDTQYF.